The 14 T cell receptor beta chains below come from one sample, sequenced in a study of OX40 agonist ivuxolimab in advanced cancers. Profiled with immunoSEQ multiplex PCR; TCRdb holds only in-frame clones, not every one. Among 50,000 to 75,000 clones listed, 85% to 90% were seen once. Specimen: CD4+ or CD8+ T cells sorted from blood, collected in a trial of the OX40 agonist ivuxolimab. The receptor source for this set is an adult with an advanced solid tumor such as melanoma, head and neck, liver or kidney cancer.

This sequence joins TRBV5-1 and TRBJ2-7; D unclear. The length of the CDR3 is 14 residues. V was cut by 3 bases and J by 3 bases, with 13 bases left in between. Germline lookup yields CDR1 SGHRS and CDR2 YFSETQ. The CDR3 DNA reads as TGCGCCAGCAGCTGGGGTTGGTCAGGCTACGAGCAGTACTTC. Its translation: CASSWGWSGYEQYF.

The chain has TRBV5-4 and TRBJ1-2; D unresolved. The CDR3 length is 12 residues. V dropped 3 bases and J dropped 4 bases, with 7 bases sitting between them. Germline V gene sequence: CDR1 SGHNT, CDR2 YYREEE (reference sequence). The CDR3 sequence: CASSYGSYGYTF. CDR3 sequence (DNA): TGTGCCAGCAGCTACGGTAGCTATGGCTACACCTTC.

This clone appeared once. The V call is TRBV7-7, the J call TRBJ2-1; possible D gene TRBD2, 5 bases. The CDR3 loop spans 15 amino acids. Trimming took 2 bases from V and 0 from J, leaving 8 bases between them. Looked up from germline, CDR1 is SSHAT and CDR2 is FNYEAQ (reference sequence). This CDR3 is CASSLMSGSYNEQFF. The CDR3 nucleotides read TGTGCCAGCAGCTTAATGAGCGGCTCCTACAATGAGCAGTTCTTC.

The chain links TRBV6-6 to TRBJ1-1; 9 positions agree with TRBD1. Germline lookup yields CDR1 MNHNY and CDR2 SVGAGI (reference sequence). The CDR3 is 12 amino acids. Trimming removed 2 bases from V and 11 bases from J; junction bases left unmatched: 3. In nucleotides, the CDR3 is TGTGCCAGCAGTTACGGCGGACAGGGGGCTTTCTTT. Translation: CASSYGGQGAFF.

In its sample, this clone was seen once. The gene calls are TRBV29-1 and TRBJ2-5, with 7 bases lining up with TRBD2. CDR1 and CDR2 (germline): SQVTM, ANQGSEA. V dropped 6 bases and J dropped 4; count of bases not matched to a gene: 8. The CDR3 spans 13 residues. CDR3 nucleotides: TGCAGCGTCCCCGGGGGGAGTGGAGAGACCCAGTACTTC. Protein product: CSVPGGSGETQYF.

This rearrangement joins TRBV5-1 to TRBJ2-7; TRBD2 matches 7 bases. In germline, CDR1 is SGHRS, CDR2 YFSETQ. The CDR3 sequence is 14 residues long. Trimming at V came to 0 bases and at J to 3 bases, leaving 3 bases not matched to a gene. This chain's CDR3 is CASSLGGLIYEQYF. Written as DNA, the CDR3 is TGCGCCAGCAGCTTGGGGGGACTAATCTACGAGCAGTACTTC.

The genes are TRBV5-1 and TRBJ1-5; TRBD1 is a possible D gene (6 bases). V was trimmed by 0 bases and J by 1 base, leaving 8 bases between them. The CDR3 runs 15 residues. Germline CDR1 reads SGHRS; CDR2 reads YFSETQ. CDR3 nucleotide sequence: TGCGCCAGCAGCTTGGGGCAGGGGAGCAATCAGCCCCAGCATTTT. It specifies CASSLGQGSNQPQHF.

This chain links TRBV11-3 with TRBJ2-5; possibly TRBD1 for D (6 bases). This CDR3 region has 14 residues. The ends were cut back, 5 bases at V and 4 bases at J, with 14 bases in the middle. Germline CDR1 is SGHNT and CDR2 is YENEEA. DNA for the CDR3: TGTGCCAGCAGCCTTAATGGGGGCGGAGAGACCCAGTACTTC. Amino acids: CASSLNGGGETQYF. Filled out from reference TRBV11-3 and TRBJ2-5, the complete variable domain reads EAGVVQSPRYKIIEKKQPVAFWCNPISGHNTLYWYLQNLGQGPELLIRYENEEAVDDSQLPKDRFSAERLKGVDSTLKIQPAELGDSAVYLCASSLNGGGETQYFGPGTRLLVL.

The chain uses TRBV5-6 and TRBJ1-1; 10 bases line up with TRBD1. The germline gives CDR1 SGHDT, CDR2 YYEEEE. The CDR3 totals 14 residues. V was clipped by 4 bases and J by 10 bases; unmatched bases: 10. The CDR3 spells CASSPTGTGEGAFF. Written as DNA, the CDR3 is TGTGCCAGCAGCCCGACTGGGACAGGGGAGGGAGCTTTCTTT.

This chain connects TRBV5-1 to TRBJ1-1; the match to TRBD1 covers 7 bases. The germline CDR1 and CDR2 sequences are SGHRS and YFSETQ. Trimming removed 3 bases from V and 0 bases from J; junction bases left unmatched: 5. The CDR3 spans 15 residues. The CDR3 DNA reads as TGCGCCAGCAGCTGGGGGACAGCCATGAACACTGAAGCTTTCTTT. Protein: CASSWGTAMNTEAFF.

The rearrangement joins TRBV7-8 to TRBJ2-7; TRBD2 agrees at 7 bases. Looked up from germline, CDR1 is SGHVS and CDR2 is FQNEAQ. The trim removed 2 bases at V and 3 bases at J, leaving 7 bases unmatched. The CDR3 totals 15 residues. The CDR3 coding sequence is TGTGCCAGCAGCTTACATGGCGGGGGAGACTACGAGCAGTACTTC. This sequence encodes CASSLHGGGDYEQYF. Complete variable domain (other parts from reference TRBV7-8 and TRBJ2-7): GAGVSQSPRYKVAKRGQDVALRCDPISGHVSLFWYQQALGQGPEFLTYFQNEAQLDKSGLPSDRFFAERPEGSVSTLKIQRTQQEDSAVYLCASSLHGGGDYEQYFGPGTRLTVT.

The rearrangement uses TRBV6-6 and TRBJ1-2; 7 bases align to TRBD1. Germline assignment: CDR1 MNHNY and CDR2 SVGAGI (reference sequence). The CDR3 has 14 amino acids. The V segment lost 7 bases and the J segment 5 bases; nucleotides outside the gene matches: 10. The DNA for the CDR3 is TGTGCCAGCATTTCAGGGGGAGGATTTTATGGCTACACCTTC. It codes for CASISGGGFYGYTF.

The chain carries TRBV28 and TRBJ1-2, with 12 bases aligning to TRBD1. CDR1 and CDR2 from the germline V gene are MDHEN and SYDVKM. V was pared by 1 base and J by 1 base, with 7 bases of the junction left unmatched. The CDR3 covers 18 residues. For the CDR3, the DNA is TGTGCCAGCAGTTTATCGGGGGGACAGGGGGCCCGTAACTATGGCTACACCTTC. Translated: CASSLSGGQGARNYGYTF.

The genes are TRBV4-3 and TRBJ1-1, with D perhaps matching TRBD1 (5 bases). Trimming took off 1 base at V and 2 bases at J, with 11 bases between the two ends. Germline CDR1 is LGHNA and CDR2 is YSLEER. CDR3 length: 15 residues. The CDR3 DNA is TGCGCCAGCAGCCAAGGGAGACAGCTTAACACTGAAGCTTTCTTT. It is translated as CASSQGRQLNTEAFF.